Listed below are T cell receptor beta chains from one sample, sequenced in a study of T cell repertoires in cytomegalovirus infection. Via MiXCR, TCRdb re-called the reads, giving one row per CDR3 protein. The sample holds about 250,000 distinct CDR3 sequences; more than 9% are singletons and the top ten take approximately 1.6%. The specimen sequenced was PBMCs. These receptors were collected from a human donor in good health (CMV status not recorded). Some clones in this sample may be carry-over from other donors' samples. The CDR3 runs from the conserved cysteine through the conserved F or W. D genes are given only for firm matches. Size is stated for part of the rows, as once, few or many counts, or as a class when the clone is expanded.

v_gene: TRBV12-3/TRBV12-4
d_gene: .
abundance: many
j_gene: TRBJ1-4
CDR3aa: CASSARVLSEKLFF
CDR3nt: TGTGCCAGCAGTGCTAGGGTTTTGAGTGAAAAACTGTTTTTT

v_gene: TRBV5-1
d_gene: TRBD2
abundance: .
j_gene: TRBJ2-3
CDR3aa: CASSLSGEQKDTQYF
CDR3nt: TGCGCCAGCAGCTTGAGCGGGGAACAAAAAGATACGCAGTATTTT

v_gene: TRBV6-1
d_gene: .
abundance: many
j_gene: TRBJ1-1
CDR3aa: CASTNGQGGTEAFF
CDR3nt: TGTGCCAGCACCAACGGGCAGGGTGGCACTGAAGCTTTCTTT

v_gene: TRBV7-2
d_gene: TRBD2
abundance: many
j_gene: TRBJ2-3
CDR3aa: CASSQLAGGGAGTDTQYF
CDR3nt: TGTGCCAGCAGCCAGCTAGCGGGAGGTGGTGCGGGCACAGATACGCAGTATTTT

v_gene: TRBV29-1
d_gene: .
abundance: few
j_gene: TRBJ2-2
CDR3aa: CSVEESYPPIGELFF
CDR3nt: TGCAGCGTTGAGGAGAGCTACCCCCCCATCGGGGAGCTGTTTTTT

v_gene: TRBV20-1
d_gene: .
abundance: few
j_gene: TRBJ2-1
CDR3aa: CSGLTRDEQFF
CDR3nt: TGCAGTGGGTTGACACGGGATGAGCAGTTCTTC

v_gene: TRBV29-1
d_gene: .
abundance: .
j_gene: TRBJ2-5
CDR3aa: CSVKAEGETQYF
CDR3nt: TGCAGCGTTAAAGCGGAGGGGGAGACCCAGTACTTC

v_gene: TRBV7-2
d_gene: TRBD2
abundance: many
j_gene: TRBJ2-2
CDR3aa: CASSLGASGSNTGELFF
CDR3nt: TGTGCCAGCAGCTTAGGGGCTAGCGGGTCGAACACCGGGGAGCTGTTTTTT

v_gene: TRBV5-5
d_gene: .
abundance: .
j_gene: TRBJ1-1
CDR3aa: CASSLSVGGPSVSEAFF
CDR3nt: TGTGCCAGCAGCTTGTCTGTGGGCGGTCCGTCCGTGTCTGAAGCTTTCTTT

v_gene: TRBV6-5
d_gene: .
abundance: .
j_gene: TRBJ1-5
CDR3aa: CASSVTGGGGLNQPQHF
CDR3nt: TGTGCCAGCAGTGTAACTGGGGGGGGGGGCCTTAATCAGCCCCAGCATTTT

v_gene: TRBV6-5
d_gene: .
abundance: many
j_gene: TRBJ2-7
CDR3aa: CASSAGSSYEQYF
CDR3nt: TGTGCCAGCTCGGCAGGGAGCTCCTACGAGCAGTACTTC

v_gene: TRBV19
d_gene: TRBD2
abundance: .
j_gene: TRBJ2-7
CDR3aa: CASSLGRNSGRLLYEQYF
CDR3nt: TGTGCCAGTAGTCTGGGACGAAATAGCGGGAGGCTCCTTTACGAGCAGTACTTC

v_gene: TRBV12-3/TRBV12-4
d_gene: .
abundance: many
j_gene: TRBJ1-2
CDR3aa: CASSFGGKDGYTF
CDR3nt: TGTGCCAGCAGTTTTGGGGGGAAAGATGGCTACACCTTC

v_gene: TRBV12-3/TRBV12-4
d_gene: TRBD2
abundance: many
j_gene: TRBJ2-7
CDR3aa: CASSRRTSGTPYEQYF
CDR3nt: TGTGCCAGCAGTCGACGGACTAGCGGGACCCCCTACGAGCAGTACTTC

v_gene: TRBV19
d_gene: TRBD1
abundance: many
j_gene: TRBJ1-5
CDR3aa: CASSRDRGLGSGNQPQHF
CDR3nt: TGTGCCAGTAGTCGGGACAGGGGGCTAGGGAGCGGCAATCAGCCCCAGCATTTT

v_gene: TRBV6-2/TRBV6-3
d_gene: .
abundance: many
j_gene: TRBJ1-1
CDR3aa: CASSYRPRNTEAFF
CDR3nt: TGTGCCAGCAGTTACCGCCCTAGGAACACTGAAGCTTTCTTT